This T cell receptor beta chain derives from a study of T cell repertoires in cytomegalovirus infection. As for the study in general: In public TCR beta signatures, there were indications of both CMV infection and matching HLA type.

Using its own MiXCR run on the reads, TCRdb lists one record per CDR3 protein. The sample yields around 310,000 distinct CDR3 sequences, roughly 17% seen once. Worth noting for this clonotype: Its cognate antigen is unknown.

General study results and limits: HLA-C-restricted CMV clonotypes gave the most frequent clonotype in two of eight donors. Adding up the frequency of public TCR beta families identified people who carried CMV plus the relevant HLA.

CDR1 is MDHEN and CDR2 is SYDVKM in the germline V gene. The germline V and J ends were trimmed by 6 bases and 5 bases, with 8 bases remaining between them. The CDR3 runs 12 residues. The sequence was obtained from a human donor in good health (CMV status not recorded). Some clones in this sample may be carry-over from other donors' samples. Specimen: PBMCs. V and J are TRBV28 and TRBJ1-5; D not resolved. Written as DNA, the CDR3 is TGTGCCAGCAGATTCGGGGATCAGCCCCAGCATTTT. Protein product: CASRFGDQPQHF.